These 19 T cell receptor beta chains came from one sample sequenced in a study of T cells in Graves' hyperthyroidism and ophthalmopathy. TCR beta CDR3 regions were amplified from RNA transcripts. First-round RT-PCR targeting the TCR CDR3 was performed with the HTBI primer set. MiXCR, applied by TCRdb to the multiplex PCR reads, yields one record per CDR3 protein. The sample has around 520,000 distinct CDR3 sequences, around 15% seen once; the top ten hold 17%. Sequencing input: blood. The receptors stem from a woman under 30 with Graves' hyperthyroidism.

This clonotype appeared a few times. This chain links TRBV20-1 with TRBJ2-2; 7 bases are shared with TRBD1. The length of the CDR3 is 14 residues. Looked up from germline, CDR1 is DFQATT and CDR2 is SNEGSKA (reference sequence). With 3 bases clipped from V and 8 bases from J, the junction kept 9 bases outside the gene matches. The CDR3, as DNA: TGCAGTGCTAGTCGCGACAGGGTGTCTGGGGAGCTGTTTTTT. It yields the protein CSASRDRVSGELFF.

This chain uses TRBV6-2 or TRBV6-3 with TRBJ2-7; TRBD2 might be the D (5 bases). This CDR3 contains 13 residues. The germline gives CDR1 MNHEY, CDR2 SVGEGT. Trimming stripped 2 bases from V and 3 bases from J, with 8 bases between. This chain's CDR3 is CASSYEGNYEQYF. In DNA form, the CDR3 reads TGTGCCAGCAGTTACGAGGGAAACTACGAGCAGTACTTC.

This clonotype was picked up many times. The V call is TRBV28, the J call TRBJ1-2; TRBD1 matches at 8 bases. Germline V gene sequence: CDR1 MDHEN, CDR2 SYDVKM. The J segment lost 8 bases and the V segment lost 4 bases, leaving 9 bases of the junction unmatched. There are 14 residues in the CDR3. CDR3 coding DNA: TGTGCCAGCAGTTCCGCAGGGGGCGGTTGGGGCTACACCTTC. Its translation is CASSSAGGGWGYTF.

This rearrangement joins TRBV10-3 to TRBJ1-1; no clear D. V gave up 6 bases and J gave up 3 bases, with 5 bases separating them. The CDR3 spans 11 residues. The V gene's germline CDR1 is ENHRY and CDR2 SYGVKD. CDR3 DNA sequence: TGTGCCATCAGAGGATACACTGAAGCTTTCTTT. This translates into CAIRGYTEAFF.

The J gene is TRBJ2-1, the V gene TRBV12-3 or TRBV12-4; a weak D match, TRBD1 (5 bases). The CDR3 length is 14 residues. Trimming cost V 3 bases and J 9 bases, with 15 bases left between them. CDR3 sequence (DNA): TGTGCCAGCAGTTTGGGGCAGCTGGAGATTGAGCAGTTCTTC. Its translation is CASSLGQLEIEQFF.

This clonotype has just a few counts. The chain uses TRBV18 and TRBJ2-1; the D gene could be TRBD1 or TRBD2 (5 bases each). CDR1 and CDR2 from the germline V gene are KGHSH and LQKENI. The CDR3 has 16 residues. Trimming removed 6 bases from V and 0 bases from J, with 15 bases in between. This chain's CDR3 is CASSQQDLSSYNEQFF. The DNA of the CDR3 is TGTGCCAGCTCTCAACAGGACTTGAGCTCCTACAATGAGCAGTTCTTC. The full variable domain, rest sourced from reference TRBV18 and TRBJ2-1, is NAGVMQNPRHLVRRRGQEARLRCSPMKGHSHVYWYRQLPEEGLKFMVYLQKENIIDESGMPKERFSAEFPKEGPSILRIQQVVRGDSAAYFCASSQQDLSSYNEQFFGPGTRLTVL.

This clonotype was counted at least ten times. This chain links TRBV6-1 with TRBJ1-5, with 7 bases matching TRBD1. The CDR3 runs 15 residues. CDR1 is MNHNS and CDR2 is SASEGT in the germline V gene. J gave up 5 bases and V 6 bases, and 10 bases lay outside the gene matches. CDR3 sequence (DNA): TGTGCCAGCAGCTTGGGACAGAACAGCCATCAGCCCCAGCATTTT. This codes for CASSLGQNSHQPQHF.

A few counts support this clonotype. The rearrangement uses TRBV24-1 and TRBJ2-1; D unresolved. The CDR3 length is 13 residues. Trimming stripped 4 bases from V and 8 bases from J, with 11 bases between. The germline CDR1 and CDR2 sequences are KGHDR and SFDVKD. The CDR3: CATSDQYMDEQFF. The CDR3 nucleotides are TGTGCCACCAGTGACCAGTATATGGATGAGCAGTTCTTC.

The table lists this clonotype with a few counts. Since a much larger clone is just one base distant, this may be a read error. The chain carries TRBV12-3 or TRBV12-4 and TRBJ2-2; perhaps TRBD2 as D (6 bases). This CDR3 region has 16 residues. As DNA, the CDR3 is TGTGCCAGCAGTTTAGTCGCGACAGCGAACACCGGGGGGCTGTTTTTT. It is translated as CASSLVATANTGGLFF.

This clonotype turned up a few times. V and J are TRBV5-1 and TRBJ2-3; a possible D gene is TRBD2 (5 bases). Germline lookup yields CDR1 SGHRS and CDR2 YFSETQ. V lost 2 bases and J 0 bases, leaving 10 bases between the germline ends. There are 15 residues in the CDR3. The CDR3 is CASSFNGKSTDTQYF. The CDR3 DNA is TGCGCCAGCAGCTTCAACGGGAAAAGCACAGATACGCAGTATTTT.

The rearrangement joins TRBV7-3 to TRBJ1-2; 10 bases map to TRBD1. Germline values: CDR1 SGHTA, CDR2 FQGTGA. The V segment lost 2 bases and the J segment 5 bases; nucleotides outside the gene matches: 2. This CDR3 is 14 amino acids long. CDR3 in DNA: TGTGCCAGCAGCTTAGCGGGACAGGGGTATGGCTACACCTTC. Amino acid sequence: CASSLAGQGYGYTF.

The chain has TRBV24-1 and TRBJ2-3; D remains unclear. The CDR3 contains 12 residues. Germline V lookup: CDR1 KGHDR, CDR2 SFDVKD. V shed 6 bases and J shed 2 bases, with 5 bases lying between them. CDR3 bases: TGTGCCACCAGTTCAGTCACAGATACGCAGTATTTT. Its translation: CATSSVTDTQYF.

The CDR3 DNA follows: TGTGCCAGCACCCACGGTGGGGGAGCCAATGAGCAGTTCTTC. It codes for CASTHGGGANEQFF. V is TRBV4-2 and J is TRBJ2-1; D tentatively fits TRBD1 or TRBD2 (5 bases each). Trimming left V 7 bases short and J 6 bases short, with 16 bases between. Per germline, CDR1 LGHNA and CDR2 YNFKEQ. The CDR3 spans 14 residues.

This clonotype was counted between two and nine times. The J gene is TRBJ1-4, the V gene TRBV5-8; perhaps TRBD1 as D (5 bases). Germline loops: CDR1 SGHTS, CDR2 YDEGEE. This CDR3 contains 14 residues. V dropped 4 bases and J dropped 0 bases, with 7 bases sitting between them. CDR3 bases: TGTGCCAGCAGCCGACAGTCAACTAATGAAAAACTGTTTTTT. It translates to CASSRQSTNEKLFF. The full variable domain, rest sourced from reference TRBV5-8 and TRBJ1-4, is EAGVTQSPTHLIKTRGQQATLRCSPISGHTSVYWYQQALGLGLQFLLWYDEGEERNRGNFPPRFSGRQFPNYSSELNVNALELEDSALYLCASSRQSTNEKLFFGSGTQLSVL.

This clonotype was found many times. This rearrangement joins TRBV30 to TRBJ1-1; D unclear. The CDR3 is 13 residues long. Trimming pared 1 base from V and 4 bases from J, leaving 10 bases between. CDR1 GTSNPN and CDR2 SVGIG come from the germline V gene (reference sequence). This chain's CDR3 is CAWSAQDSTEAFF. The CDR3 nucleotides read TGTGCCTGGAGTGCCCAGGATTCCACTGAAGCTTTCTTT.

As to this clonotype: A much bigger clone sits one base away, suggesting this may be a read error. The V call is TRBV28, the J call TRBJ2-7; tentative D call: TRBD2 (5 bases). The V gene's germline CDR1 is MDHEN and CDR2 SYDVKM. This CDR3 has 15 residues. Deletions cut 1 base from V and 0 bases from J, with 10 bases between. As DNA, the CDR3 is TGTGCCAGCAGTTTATCTGGACTTGTCTCCTACGAGCAGTACTTC. This translates into CASSLSGLVSYEQYF.

This clonotype has a count of ten or more. The V gene is TRBV29-1, the J gene TRBJ2-5; unclear D gene. V was cut by 2 bases and J by 3 bases, with 7 bases left in between. CDR1 and CDR2 from the germline V gene are SQVTM and ANQGSEA. The CDR3 loop spans 12 amino acids. The CDR3 loop is CSVEPLEETQYF. The CDR3, as DNA: TGCAGCGTTGAACCTTTGGAAGAGACCCAGTACTTC.

This clonotype was seen many times. The V call is TRBV2, the J call TRBJ2-2; maybe TRBD1 (6 bases). With 6 bases removed from V and 1 base from J, the gap between germline ends came to 18 bases. Germline lookup yields CDR1 SNHLY and CDR2 FYNNEI. This CDR3 is built from 17 residues. CDR3: CASRGYKGTLNTGELFF. The DNA of the CDR3 is TGTGCCAGCAGGGGCTATAAAGGGACATTGAACACCGGGGAGCTGTTTTTT.

This clonotype was observed at least ten times. This chain links TRBV20-1 with TRBJ1-1, with 9 bases that match TRBD1. CDR1 DFQATT and CDR2 SNEGSKA come from the germline V gene (reference sequence). The CDR3 loop spans 15 amino acids. Trimming cost V 5 bases and J 3 bases; bases outside gene matches: 10. In nucleotides, the CDR3 is TGCAGTGCTCCCCTACAGGGGGCGTTGGACACTGAAGCTTTCTTT. Translated: CSAPLQGALDTEAFF.